One sample yielded the 12 T cell receptor beta chains listed below, sequenced in a study of blood T cell repertoires in COVID-19. TCRdb's table, derived via immunoSEQ multiplex PCR, lists solely in-frame clones and lacks some. Of 150,000 to 200,000 clones in the sample, more than 80% were seen once. What was sequenced was peripheral blood. These receptors came from a human donor in a cohort sampled during active COVID-19.

The chain recombines TRBV7-2 with TRBJ1-2; D ambiguous. In germline, CDR1 is SGHTA, CDR2 FQGNSA. Trimming took 0 bases from V and 3 from J, leaving 8 bases between them. There are 14 residues in the CDR3. The CDR3, as DNA: TGTGCCAGCAGCTTAGCGGCGGAATACTATGGCTACACCTTC. Protein sequence: CASSLAAEYYGYTF.

This clone was counted a single time. The V and J genes are TRBV7-2 and TRBJ2-2; 9 nucleotides align to TRBD2. This CDR3 is 19 amino acids long. Trimming took 0 bases from V and 4 from J; bases not matched to a gene: 12. Germline loops: CDR1 SGHTA, CDR2 FQGNSA. CDR3 in DNA: TGTGCCAGCAGCTTAGCTGGGGGGAGCGGGGGGACGAGCACCGGGGAGCTGTTTTTT. It yields the protein CASSLAGGSGGTSTGELFF.

The chain recombines TRBV29-1 with TRBJ1-5; 10 bases agree with TRBD1. Germline V gene data show CDR1 as SQVTM and CDR2 as ANQGSEA. The CDR3 runs 21 residues. J lost 4 bases, V lost 6 bases, and 27 bases had no gene match. CDR3 sequence reads: CSVEAPHAGTGVWLRNQPQHF. The DNA of the CDR3 is TGCAGCGTCGAGGCCCCTCACGCCGGGACAGGGGTCTGGTTAAGGAATCAGCCCCAGCATTTT.

Points on this clone: Other DNA sequences in the same sample also yield this CDR3. This chain links TRBV20-1 with TRBJ2-7; D not resolved. The V gene lost 6 bases and the J gene lost 5 bases, with 11 bases spanning the gap. CDR1 is DFQATT, CDR2 SNEGSKA, per germline (reference sequence). CDR3 length: 11 residues. The CDR3 is CSARSGHEQYF. In nucleotides, the CDR3 is TGCAGTGCGAGGTCGGGTCACGAGCAGTACTTC.

The chain links TRBV27 to TRBJ2-2; a possible D gene is TRBD1 (5 bases). The CDR3 has 15 residues. Germline V gives CDR1 MNHEY, CDR2 SMNVEV (reference sequence). Trimming removed 5 bases at V and 2 bases at J, with 12 bases between. The CDR3 sequence is CASSATVVNTGELFF. CDR3 bases: TGTGCCAGCAGTGCGACAGTTGTAAACACCGGGGAGCTGTTTTTT.

This clone appeared once. The chain is built from TRBV6-2 or TRBV6-3 and TRBJ1-1, with TRBD1 as a possible D gene (6 bases). CDR3 size: 14 residues. From germline, CDR1 is MNHEY and CDR2 SVGEGT. V lost 6 bases and J 0 bases, leaving 11 bases between the germline ends. The CDR3 protein is CASSAQGMNTEAFF. CDR3 nucleotides: TGTGCCAGCAGCGCACAGGGTATGAACACTGAAGCTTTCTTT.

CDR3 residues: CASSVGQGTSYEQYF. The CDR3 DNA reads as TGTGCCAGCAGCGTGGGACAGGGGACGTCCTACGAGCAGTACTTC. The V gene is TRBV9, the J gene TRBJ2-7; 10 bases match TRBD1. This CDR3 comprises 15 residues. Germline CDR1 is SGDLS and CDR2 is YYNGEE. V gave up 2 bases and J gave up 1 base; unmatched junction bases: 3.

This chain joins TRBV12-3 or TRBV12-4 and TRBJ1-2, with 8 bases that match TRBD1. The CDR3 totals 13 residues. The V gene end was trimmed by 7 bases and the J gene end by 6 bases; junction bases not matched to a gene: 7. CDR3 loop: CASTTGGNDGYTF. CDR3 in DNA: TGTGCCAGCACCACAGGGGGTAATGATGGCTACACCTTC.

V usage is TRBV7-2 and J usage is TRBJ2-1; 12 bases are a match to TRBD2. The V segment lost 4 bases and the J segment 6 bases; nucleotides outside the gene matches: 7. The CDR3 is made up of 16 amino acids. CDR1 and CDR2 from the germline V gene are SGHTA and FQGNSA. CDR3 in amino acids: CASSSKASGGANEQFF. In DNA form, the CDR3 reads TGTGCCAGCAGCTCCAAGGCTAGCGGGGGGGCCAATGAGCAGTTCTTC. The full variable domain, rest sourced from reference TRBV7-2 and TRBJ2-1, is GAGVSQSPSNKVTEKGKDVELRCDPISGHTALYWYRQSLGQGLEFLIYFQGNSAPDKSGLPSDRFSAERTGGSVSTLTIQRTQQEDSAVYLCASSSKASGGANEQFFGPGTRLTVL.

V gene TRBV6-5 combines with J gene TRBJ2-7; perhaps TRBD2 as D (5 bases). Germline CDR1 is MNHEY and CDR2 is SVGAGI. CDR3 length equals 16 residues. V was cut by 1 base and J by 4 bases, with 17 bases left in between. The CDR3 reads CASSYFWRVDAYEQYF. The CDR3 bases are TGTGCCAGCAGTTACTTTTGGCGGGTGGACGCATACGAGCAGTACTTC.

This rearrangement joins TRBV23-1 to TRBJ2-5, with TRBD2 matching 9 bases. TRBV23-1 is filed as an ORF, its function uncertain. The V gene end was trimmed by 3 bases and the J gene end by 6 bases; junction bases not matched to a gene: 29. This CDR3 comprises 22 residues. The CDR3 bases are TGCGCCAGCAGTCACCGCCGCGGGGCGGACGGGGGCGGCGGGAGGGCCGCGCAGACCCAGTACTTC. It codes for CASSHRRGADGGGGRAAQTQYF.

The chain combines TRBV6-6 with TRBJ2-5; no clear D. The CDR3 loop spans 13 amino acids. V shed 6 bases and J shed 4 bases, with 12 bases lying between them. CDR1 is MNHNY, CDR2 SVGAGI, per germline (reference sequence). The CDR3: CASRRGRRETQYF. The DNA for the CDR3 is TGTGCCAGCAGACGCGGCCGCAGAGAGACCCAGTACTTC.